Shown below are 5 T cell receptor beta chains from a single sample sequenced in a study of cytomegalovirus exposure and HLA in healthy donors. 60 Vbeta and 13 Jbeta primers were used in PCR. Profiling relied on immunoSEQ multiplex PCR, and the TCRdb table lists in-frame clones only, not all of them. The sample has approximately 110,000 clones; roughly 81% are singletons. Sample: PBMCs. The source of these receptors is a woman in her twenties or thirties in good health and CMV-seronegative.

The rearrangement uses TRBV30 and TRBJ2-5, with 9 bases aligning to TRBD2. CDR3 size: 15 residues. Germline CDR1 is GTSNPN and CDR2 is SVGIG (reference sequence). V was pared by 5 bases and J by 2 bases, with 9 bases of the junction left unmatched. The CDR3 loop reads CAWAPGLAVQETQYF. The CDR3 nucleotides read TGTGCCTGGGCACCGGGACTAGCCGTTCAAGAGACCCAGTACTTC.

A few counts support this clone. V and J are TRBV18 and TRBJ2-3, with 12 bases identical to TRBD2. The CDR3 spans 17 residues. V was pared by 7 bases and J by 4 bases, with 12 bases of the junction left unmatched. Germline V gene sequence: CDR1 KGHSH, CDR2 LQKENI. In DNA form, the CDR3 reads TGTGCCAGCTACACAACGACTAGCGGGAGAGGAGCAGATACGCAGTATTTT. This translates into CASYTTTSGRGADTQYF.

The J gene is TRBJ1-2, the V gene TRBV2, with 9 bases lining up with TRBD1. The CDR3 runs to 15 residues. Looked up from germline, CDR1 is SNHLY and CDR2 is FYNNEI. V shed 7 bases, J shed 4 bases, and the junction held 10 bases outside the gene matches. The CDR3: CASNAQTGGVYGYTF. The CDR3, as DNA: TGTGCCAGCAATGCCCAGACAGGGGGGGTCTATGGCTACACCTTC.

The rearrangement joins TRBV5-1 to TRBJ2-7; D unresolved. Germline CDR1 SGHRS, CDR2 YFSETQ. With 0 bases removed from V and 4 bases from J, the gap between germline ends came to 17 bases. The CDR3 covers 16 residues. Here the CDR3 reads CASSLESGSSTYEQYF. The CDR3 bases are TGCGCCAGCAGCTTGGAATCCGGGTCTTCAACTTACGAGCAGTACTTC.

The V and J genes are TRBV7-9 and TRBJ1-6; a possible D gene is TRBD1 (5 bases). CDR1 and CDR2 from the germline V gene are SEHNR and FQNEAQ (reference sequence). Trimming pared 5 bases from V and 1 base from J, leaving 15 bases between. The CDR3 sequence is 17 residues long. The chain's CDR3 is CASSGGAVGSYNSPLHF. The DNA of the CDR3 is TGTGCCAGCAGCGGAGGGGCTGTCGGGTCCTATAATTCACCCCTCCACTTT.